This TCR beta chain was identified during a study of blood T cell repertoires in COVID-19. Study overall: Both acute and convalescent COVID-19 samples were obtained from the United States, Italy and Spain. The cDNA or gDNA used as material had been derived from T cells, B-cell-depleted T cells, or PBMCs.

In the source study's methods: Amplification of reference gene primers was used by the study to estimate nucleated cell counts. Data came from immunoSEQ multiplex PCR; TCRdb stores just in-frame clones and leaves some out. The D gene and trimming were derived from the DNA, and the V and J assignments and clone size from that table. Here the sample spans 70,000 to 90,000 clones, 60% to 85% being singletons. CDR1 is MNHEY, CDR2 SVGEGT, per germline. The CDR3 covers 15 residues. V was pared by 4 bases and J by 6 bases, with 7 bases of the junction left unmatched. The rearrangement uses TRBV6-2 or TRBV6-3 and TRBJ2-3; 10 bases are a match to TRBD2. This sequence was found in a human donor in a cohort sampled during active COVID-19. The specimen was peripheral blood. Here the CDR3 reads CASSWIAGGGDTQYF. The DNA of the CDR3 is TGTGCCAGCAGTTGGATAGCGGGAGGAGGTGATACGCAGTATTTT.